This T cell receptor beta chain was sequenced during a study of pediatric ulcerative colitis (dated by TCRdb to the late 2010s). Notes on the research overall: Of the ulcerative colitis patients, 7 or 8 had pancolitis and two had left-sided colitis, and histology in every patient was consistent with ulcerative colitis. Nine newly diagnosed, treatment-naive pediatric ulcerative colitis patients and four non-IBD control children each provided paired blood and rectal samples. By Pediatric Ulcerative Colitis Activity Index, a couple of patients had mild disease, four had moderate disease and three had acute severe colitis. Overall results and qualifications from the work: Blood-derived T cells may have been included in rectal pinch biopsies, especially in patients with overt colitis. Autologous blood-rectal clonal overlap was significantly higher in ulcerative colitis patients than in controls, suggesting increased T cell trafficking to inflamed tissue. Features of the rectal repertoire distinguished controls, mild-moderate colitis patients and acute severe colitis patients, and in acute severe colitis rectal diversity was lower because of clonal expansions. Because repertoires were derived from total lymphocyte DNA, patterns in rare subsets such as regulatory T cells may not have been reflected. A couple of rectal CDR3 clonotypes were found in every ulcerative colitis patient but in no control. A couple of patients' blood samples yielded substantially fewer templates for technical reasons and were excluded from blood-rectal overlap analysis. Only a few individuals were included in the healthy control group, which was small.

During colonoscopy, one to two rectal pinch biopsies were obtained for research purposes. Before the diagnostic colonoscopy, none of the ulcerative colitis patients had been given any immunosuppressive medication. Before DNA was isolated, the rectal biopsies underwent proteinase K digestion. The Wizard kit (Promega) was used to extract genomic DNA from the blood and intestinal samples. Through the immunoSEQ TRB Survey service, multiplex V and J primers were used to amplify rearranged CDR3 beta regions from genomic DNA. To keep depth equal across samples, survey-level sequencing depth of up to 500,000 reads per sample was applied. Libraries were purified and pooled, and sequencing was performed on Illumina technology. The authors' analysis ran thus. Productive clonality, sample overlap, pairwise scatters, CDR3 beta length, V/D/J gene usage and productiveness were all assessed with the immunoSEQ online tools. Calculated diversity was defined as the number of unique rearrangements divided by total templates, multiplied by 100, and Shannon and Simpson indices were computed as well. Principal component analysis was performed on Z-score normalized data with the R prcomp function and the ggbiplot package. Morisita's index was used to quantify the clonal overlap between blood and rectum within each subject. TCRdb provides this immuneACCESS table in a form limited to in-frame rearrangements. Some clones are lacking; in checked studies, under half of them reflect an unresolved V gene, and why the rest are absent is not known. V and J calls and clone size are given by that table; D and trimming were obtained from the DNA. In this sample the table shows some 37,000 clones, around 73% of which occur a single time. 0.74% of the sample is in the top ten clones.

This clone occurred once. No antigen is known for it. No much larger clonotype is one base removed from it; base qualities were not supplied. Including the terminal cysteine and phenylalanine, the CDR3 comprises 15 residues. The DNA shown is the 45-base CDR3, in frame from base 1. V and J are truncated by 2 bases and 4 bases respectively, leaving an intervening sequence of 14 bases. The germline V gene provides CDR1 SGHTA and CDR2 FQGNSA. The V and J segments used are TRBV7-2 and TRBJ2-5; the D segment could be TRBD2, given 6 matching bases. The receptor comes from a boy between 10 and 17 years old with moderate ulcerative colitis. Sequenced: gut tissue. The CDR3 in this case is CASSLRSGLIETQYF. Read as DNA, the sequence is TGTGCCAGCAGCTTAAGAAGTGGACTAATAGAGACCCAGTACTTC.